This T cell receptor beta chain is drawn from a study of blood T cell repertoires in COVID-19 (TCRdb year 2020). Regarding the study in general: The collaborator samples originated in the United States, Italy and Spain and spanned the acute and convalescent phases of COVID-19. A freely available public database, intended as a resource for researchers studying the immune response to SARS-CoV-2, is where the repertoires were released. The dataset comprised deeply sampled blood TCRbeta repertoires from subjects exposed to, actively infected with, or recovered from COVID-19. Where available, HLA class I and class II types were taken from metadata supplied by the sample provider and were not determined by assay-based typing. The samples were drawn from the first 160 participants of the ongoing ImmuneRACE study and from 950 to 1,500 subjects provided by 6 global collaborators. The prospective study material was composed of cDNA or gDNA derived from T cells, B-cell-depleted T cells, or PBMCs. Nearly every sample came with metadata listing a de-identified subject ID, COVID-19 status, age in years and sex. Broader findings and caveats from the paper: Clinical and demographic metadata were provided uncurated, with the amount varying by source and participant.

TCRbeta CDR3 regions were amplified from genomic DNA by means of the immunoSEQ Assay, a bias-controlled multiplex PCR. The authors' pipeline ran thus. The number of nucleated cells in each sample was estimated from the amplification of reference gene primers within the assay. Sequence reads were collapsed and filtered to measure the absolute abundance of every unique TCRbeta CDR3 rearrangement. For each sample, productive Simpson clonality was calculated by taking the square root of Simpson's diversity index across productive rearrangements. Not all clones reach the TCRdb copy of this immuneACCESS table, which keeps in-frame sequences only. Checked studies attribute under half of the gap to unresolved V genes and leave the rest unexplained. That table gives V, J and clone size, and the DNA gave D and trimming. The sample table lists 150,000 to 200,000 clones, around 82% of them with a count of one. About 6% of the sample goes to the ten largest clones.

Participants in the prospective study were aged about 18 to 90 years, lived in under 30 United States geographic areas, and enrolled through a virtual design. To assign participants to cohorts, the prospective study relied on clinical history that participants themselves reported in a screening survey and a study questionnaire. For ImmuneRACE Cohort 3, a participant was defined as recovered based on two consecutive negative NP/OP PCR tests, clearance by a healthcare professional, or resolution of symptoms. In the prospective study, mobile phlebotomists collected whole blood, serum and a nasopharyngeal or oropharyngeal swab from each participant. Participants in the prospective study had the option to provide additional blood draws and questionnaires over a roughly 2-month period. Prospective study blood samples were shipped either frozen or at room temperature before DNA extraction. With regard to this clone: The clone's antigen remains unknown. No base-level quality is on record; no much larger clone is a single base apart.

The CDR3 runs 15 residues from the cysteine to the valine. The retained sequence is limited to the CDR3, 45 bases, with the frame set at the first base. V loses 3 bases, J loses 4 bases, and the germline ends lie 16 bases apart. The CDR1 and CDR2 encoded by the germline V gene are KGHSH and LQKENI. The chain is assembled from TRBV18 and TRBJ2-7, and TRBD1 may be the D gene, going by 6 matching bases. The material sequenced was PBMCs or T cells enriched from blood (not recorded which). This TCR derives from a man between 35 and 55 years old who had recovered from COVID-19. The DNA is as follows: TGTGCCAGCTCACCTATGGACAGAGGATATTACGAGCAGTACGTC. Translated, this is CASSPMDRGYYEQYV.